The present TCR beta chain was sequenced within a study of Graves' ophthalmopathy and Graves' hyperthyroidism. Study-wide context: Peripheral blood was gathered at the point of initial diagnosis, before any treatment started.

Amplification of the TCR beta CDR3 regions used RNA transcripts (as template). First-round RT-PCR employed HTBI primers, with a second-round multiplex PCR after it. TCRdb used MiXCR to reprocess the multiplex PCR reads, holding one entry per CDR3 protein. The sample holds almost 750,000 distinct CDR3 sequences; 40% are singletons and the top ten take 40% to 45%. The V gene's germline CDR1 is SGHTA and CDR2 FQGNSA. V lost 4 bases to trimming and J lost 6 bases, with 16 bases between them. The CDR3 runs 14 residues. The diagnostic workup employed clinical symptoms, serum thyroxine, TRAb, thyroid ultrasound and orbital computed tomography.

The chain is built from TRBV7-2 and TRBJ2-7, with unresolved D. The TCR sequence derives from an adult man with Graves' ophthalmopathy. Sequenced: peripheral blood. For the CDR3, the DNA is TGTGCCAGCAGCTCCGAGTCGGGTTTGGGCGAGCAGTACTTC. This sequence encodes CASSSESGLGEQYF.